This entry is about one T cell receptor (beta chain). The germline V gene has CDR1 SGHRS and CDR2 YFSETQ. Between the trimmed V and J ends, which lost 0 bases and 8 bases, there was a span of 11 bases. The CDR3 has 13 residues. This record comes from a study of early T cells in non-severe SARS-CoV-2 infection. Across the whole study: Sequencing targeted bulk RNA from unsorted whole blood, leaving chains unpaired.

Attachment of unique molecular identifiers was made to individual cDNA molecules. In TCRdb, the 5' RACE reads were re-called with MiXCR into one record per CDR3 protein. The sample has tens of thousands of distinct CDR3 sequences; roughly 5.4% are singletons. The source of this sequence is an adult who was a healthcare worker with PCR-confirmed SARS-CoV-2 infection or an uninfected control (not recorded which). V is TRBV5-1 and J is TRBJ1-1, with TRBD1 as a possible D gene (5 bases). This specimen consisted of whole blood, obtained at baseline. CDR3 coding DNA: TGCGCCAGCAGCTTGGGGGGCGCCGGGGAAGCTTTCTTT. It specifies CASSLGGAGEAFF.